This T cell receptor beta chain is from a study of T cell changes during pregnancy in multiple sclerosis. V lost 3 bases, J lost 4 bases, and 16 bases lay in between. The CDR3 has 16 residues. The germline V gene encodes CDR1 SGHNT and CDR2 YYREEE (reference sequence). Repertoires were generated with immunoSEQ multiplex PCR, while TCRdb's copy carries only in-frame clones and drops some. The table lists about 41,000 clones, roughly 87% of them singletons. The chain links TRBV5-4 to TRBJ2-2, with D hard to call. The source was CD4+ T cells from peripheral blood mononuclear cells, collected in the first trimester of pregnancy. The sequence was obtained from a female donor with multiple sclerosis, enrolled in a pregnancy study. The CDR3: CASSSSSGFTTGELFF. DNA for the CDR3: TGTGCCAGCAGCTCGTCGTCCGGGTTTACCACCGGGGAGCTGTTTTTT.